This T cell receptor (beta chain) was sequenced for a study of blood T cell repertoires in COVID-19. Study overall: The samples span acute and convalescent COVID-19 from the United States, Italy and Spain. T cells, B-cell-depleted T cells, or PBMCs supplied cDNA or gDNA.

In the original workflow: Amplifying reference gene primers gave estimates of nucleated cell counts. Profiled with immunoSEQ multiplex PCR; TCRdb holds only in-frame clones, not every one. V and J calls and clone size are given by that table; D and trimming were obtained from the DNA. The table records around 70,000 clones, over 75% of them present only once. This receptor was obtained from a woman older than 75 with active or convalescent COVID-19. Sequencing input: peripheral blood.

The DNA for the CDR3 is TGTGCCACCCAATCCGGGACAACTAATGAAAAACTGTTTTTT. Amino acids: CATQSGTTNEKLFF. This rearrangement joins TRBV19 to TRBJ1-4; D gene uncertain. CDR1 LNHDA and CDR2 SQIVND come from the germline V gene (reference sequence). The V end lost 10 bases, the J end lost 0 bases, and 12 bases lay between the germline ends. The CDR3 sequence is 14 residues long.